Described below is a single TCR beta chain sequence and its context. The data belong to a study of blood T cell repertoires in COVID-19. About the study: The United States, Italy and Spain supplied acute and convalescent COVID-19 samples. The analysed material was cDNA or gDNA that came from T cells, B-cell-depleted T cells, or PBMCs.

Original processing methods: Amplification of reference gene primers provided the estimated nucleated cell counts. TCRdb's table, derived via immunoSEQ multiplex PCR, lists solely in-frame clones and lacks some. The V and J calls and the clone size are those of that table, but D and trimming were determined from the DNA. This sample has about 200,000 clones, with around 84% found just once. Germline V CDR1 and CDR2: LGHNA, YNFKEQ. This CDR3 contains 17 residues. Losses at the gene ends were 0 bases for V and 0 bases for J; bases not matched to a gene: 3. The clonotype comes from a man in his 60s with acute or convalescent COVID-19. The V and J genes are TRBV4-2 and TRBJ2-7, with 12 bases identical to TRBD2. The sequencing input was peripheral blood. The CDR3 sequence is CASSQDGLAGTSYEQYF. CDR3 in DNA: TGTGCCAGCAGCCAAGATGGACTAGCGGGGACCTCCTACGAGCAGTACTTC.